The 22 T cell receptor beta chains presented below share a single source sample, sequenced in a study of blood T cell repertoires in COVID-19 (dated by TCRdb to about 2020). Preparation of the library involved the immunoSEQ multiplex PCR assay. What TCRdb holds here is the immuneACCESS table cut down to in-frame rearrangements. Part of the clones is not present; checked against another copy, under half of the missing clones reflect an unresolved V gene, and the others are unexplained. The sample data list approximately 55,000 clones, and 90% of these were observed just once. Roughly 6.2% of the sample belongs to the ten largest clones. The sequenced sample consisted of peripheral blood. The receptors here all came from a man aged 35 to 55 with acute or convalescent COVID-19.

The V gene is TRBV24-1, the J gene TRBJ2-7, with 11 positions matching TRBD1. J gave up 7 bases and V 3 bases, and 4 bases lay outside the gene matches. CDR3 length: 14 residues. Germline CDR1 is KGHDR and CDR2 is SFDVKD. CDR3 amino acids: CATSDRDRGFEQYF. The CDR3 DNA sequence: TGTGCCACCAGTGATCGGGACAGGGGGTTTGAGCAGTACTTC.

The chain carries TRBV30 and TRBJ2-7; D possibly corresponds to TRBD1 (5 bases). Trimming removed 3 bases from V and 6 bases from J, with 9 bases in between. Looked up from germline, CDR1 is GTSNPN and CDR2 is SVGIG (reference sequence). The CDR3 covers 11 residues. In DNA form, the CDR3 reads TGTGCCTGGAGGTCTAGGGGCGAGCAGTACTTC. Translated, it gives CAWRSRGEQYF.

This clone was seen only once. The chain joins TRBV20-1 to TRBJ2-1; 7 bases line up with TRBD2. J lost 4 bases, V lost 3 bases, and 6 bases had no gene match. The CDR3 is made up of 14 amino acids. CDR1 is DFQATT, CDR2 SNEGSKA, per germline (reference sequence). DNA of the CDR3: TGCAGTGCTAGTCTACTAGCGAGTTACAATGAGCAGTTCTTC. As protein: CSASLLASYNEQFF.

This clone was observed once. The chain uses TRBV9 and TRBJ1-6, with D hard to call. Germline V lookup: CDR1 SGDLS, CDR2 YYNGEE. V dropped 0 bases and J dropped 5 bases, with 12 bases sitting between them. This CDR3 comprises 16 residues. This chain's CDR3 is CASSVGRIHNNSPLHF. CDR3 in DNA: TGTGCCAGCAGCGTAGGTCGAATTCACAATAATTCACCCCTCCACTTT.

The DNA for the CDR3 is TGTGCCAGCAGCTTAGCGCGGTCGGGGGAGCAGTTCTTC. Translated: CASSLARSGEQFF. V and J are TRBV7-9 and TRBJ2-1; D might be TRBD2 (5 bases). Germline V CDR1 and CDR2: SEHNR, FQNEAQ (reference sequence). Trimming shortened V by 0 bases and J by 10 bases, and 10 bases separated the two germline ends. The CDR3 is 13 residues long.

This chain connects TRBV5-1 to TRBJ2-5, with D unresolved. V lost 0 bases and J 4 bases, leaving 4 bases between the germline ends. The germline V gene encodes CDR1 SGHRS and CDR2 YFSETQ. CDR3 length: 12 amino acids. CDR3 DNA sequence: TGCGCCAGCAGCTTGGGACTAGAGACCCAGTACTTC. It translates to CASSLGLETQYF.

The chain uses TRBV18 and TRBJ1-1; D unclear. Trimming cost V 1 base and J 3 bases, with 9 bases left between them. The CDR3 length is 14 residues. Germline V CDR1 and CDR2: KGHSH, LQKENI. CDR3 DNA: TGTGCCAGCTCACCACGGGTCGGAGACACTGAAGCTTTCTTT. It translates to CASSPRVGDTEAFF.

This clone was seen a single time. The chain couples TRBV11-2 to TRBJ2-1, with a weak D call TRBD2 (5 bases). The length of the CDR3 is 16 residues. The V end was cut by 5 bases, the J end by 0 bases, with 14 bases between. The germline CDR1 and CDR2 sequences are SGHAT and FQNNGV. The CDR3 loop reads CASSTRGGSSYNEQFF. In DNA, the CDR3 is TGTGCCAGCAGCACTCGCGGAGGAAGCTCCTACAATGAGCAGTTCTTC.

The J gene is TRBJ1-2, the V gene TRBV6-5; TRBD1 aligns across 9 bases. From germline, CDR1 is MNHEY and CDR2 SVGAGI. The CDR3 loop spans 16 amino acids. The V gene end was trimmed by 2 bases and the J gene end by 4 bases; junction bases not matched to a gene: 8. In DNA form, the CDR3 reads TGTGCCAGCAGTTACGCGGGACAGGGAATGTCCTATGGCTACACCTTC. Translated, it gives CASSYAGQGMSYGYTF.

The rearrangement joins TRBV30 to TRBJ1-1; the D gene is possibly TRBD1 (6 bases). V was clipped by 4 bases and J by 1 base, with 7 bases between them. The CDR3 has 12 residues. Germline V gene sequence: CDR1 GTSNPN, CDR2 SVGIG (reference sequence). Here the CDR3 DNA reads TGTGCCTGGATCAGGGGGAACACTGAAGCTTTCTTT. Protein: CAWIRGNTEAFF.

The chain carries TRBV19 and TRBJ1-5; the D gene is possibly TRBD1 (6 bases). The germline gives CDR1 LNHDA, CDR2 SQIVND (reference sequence). CDR3 size: 14 residues. V was pared by 5 bases and J by 2 bases, with 10 bases between. The DNA for the CDR3 is TGTGCCAGTAGTGCGTCAGGGGGCAATCAGCCCCAGCATTTT. Amino acid sequence: CASSASGGNQPQHF.

The chain is built from TRBV5-1 and TRBJ2-5, with TRBD1 matching 8 bases. V was clipped by 0 bases and J by 5 bases; unmatched bases: 6. Looked up from germline, CDR1 is SGHRS and CDR2 is YFSETQ. The CDR3 runs 15 residues. Here the CDR3 DNA reads TGCGCCAGCAGCTTGGCCAATGGACAGGGCGAGACCCAGTACTTC. It codes for CASSLANGQGETQYF.

J is TRBJ1-1 and V is TRBV9; D might be TRBD1 (5 bases). V was clipped by 3 bases and J by 7 bases, with 19 bases between them. CDR1 is SGDLS, CDR2 YYNGEE, per germline. This CDR3 is built from 15 residues. CDR3 nucleotides: TGTGCCAGCAGCGAGAGACAGTTCGGGGAGGGTGAAGCTTTCTTT. Translation gives CASSERQFGEGEAFF.

The genes are TRBV7-9 and TRBJ1-1, with D hard to call. The CDR3 sequence is 14 residues long. Trimming stripped 2 bases from V and 4 bases from J, with 11 bases between. The germline CDR1 and CDR2 sequences are SEHNR and FQNEAQ (reference sequence). The CDR3 nucleotides read TGTGCCAGCAGCTTACCCGGTGCTAGCACTGAAGCTTTCTTT. Encoded protein: CASSLPGASTEAFF.

The rearrangement joins TRBV5-8 to TRBJ2-2; 9 nucleotides match TRBD1. This CDR3 has 16 amino acids. The germline CDR1 and CDR2 sequences are SGHTS and YDEGEE. With 4 bases clipped from V and 4 bases from J, the junction kept 8 bases outside the gene matches. The CDR3 nucleotides read TGTGCCAGCAGCCCGGGGACAGGGTCGAGCACCGGGGAGCTGTTTTTT. The encoded protein is CASSPGTGSSTGELFF.

The chain is built from TRBV10-1 and TRBJ1-1, with TRBD1 matching 9 bases. Germline CDR1 reads WNHNN; CDR2 reads SYGVQD (reference sequence). The CDR3 extends over 15 amino acids. With V trimmed by 0 bases and J by 1 base, 0 bases remained unmatched. CDR3 DNA sequence: TGCGCCAGCAGTGAGTCGACAGGGGGGAACACTGAAGCTTTCTTT. It yields the protein CASSESTGGNTEAFF.

This clone came up once. The V gene is TRBV5-1, the J gene TRBJ2-2; 7 bases match TRBD2. From germline, CDR1 is SGHRS and CDR2 YFSETQ. V shed 4 bases and J 5 bases; nucleotides not matched to a gene: 11. The CDR3 covers 16 residues. CDR3: CASSPVAGEETGELFF. The CDR3 DNA sequence: TGCGCCAGCAGCCCGGTGGCGGGAGAGGAGACCGGGGAGCTGTTTTTT.

The chain has TRBV2 and TRBJ1-6, with TRBD1 matching over 7 bases. V dropped 6 bases and J dropped 8; count of bases not matched to a gene: 1. The length of the CDR3 is 12 residues. CDR1 is SNHLY and CDR2 is FYNNEI in the germline V gene. The DNA of the CDR3 is TGTGCCAGCAGAGGACAGGATTCACCCCTCCACTTT. Residues: CASRGQDSPLHF.

This clone has just one count. The chain links TRBV14 to TRBJ2-5, with TRBD1 matching 7 bases. V dropped 0 bases and J dropped 1; count of bases not matched to a gene: 5. Germline CDR1 and CDR2: SGHDN and FVKESK. The CDR3 runs to 16 residues. This CDR3 is CASSQDWSGGQETQYF. CDR3 coding DNA: TGTGCCAGCAGCCAAGATTGGTCAGGGGGCCAAGAGACCCAGTACTTC.

The chain has TRBV14 and TRBJ1-2; 8 bases are a match to TRBD1. Germline V gene sequence: CDR1 SGHDN, CDR2 FVKESK. This CDR3 spans 16 amino acids. The V gene end was trimmed by 3 bases and the J gene end by 2 bases; junction bases not matched to a gene: 8. The CDR3: CASSHYLTGANYGYTF. Written as DNA, the CDR3 is TGTGCCAGCAGCCATTATTTGACAGGGGCGAACTATGGCTACACCTTC.

This clone has more than one count but fewer than ten. V is TRBV7-3 and J is TRBJ2-7, with a possible D match to TRBD2 (5 bases). The CDR3 spans 12 residues. V gave up 5 bases and J gave up 4 bases, with 9 bases separating them. From germline, CDR1 is SGHTA and CDR2 FQGTGA. CDR3: CASSLKRYEQYF. The CDR3 DNA reads TGTGCCAGCAGCCTAAAGCGGTACGAGCAGTACTTC.

The chain is built from TRBV11-2 and TRBJ1-1; D is ambiguous. CDR3 length: 16 amino acids. V was shortened by 3 bases and J by 6 bases, with 20 bases between the two germline ends. Germline lookup yields CDR1 SGHAT and CDR2 FQNNGV. The CDR3: CASSFGMGAFGAEAFF. The CDR3 DNA reads TGTGCCAGCAGCTTCGGTATGGGCGCGTTCGGGGCTGAAGCTTTCTTT.